The source of this TCR beta chain is a study of CD8 T cells in Susac syndrome. Healthy donors acted as controls, with matching for age and sex. TEMRA cells were FACS-enriched and CD8+ and CD4+ T cells negatively isolated. Between the trimmed V and J ends, which lost 6 bases and 9 bases, there was a span of 12 bases. The CDR3 is 12 residues long. Reverse transcription of about 0.45 to 1 ug RNA used random hexamers. The CDR3 of TCR beta was amplified by immunoSEQ multiplex PCR across 54 Vbeta and 13 Jbeta. TCRdb reprocessed the immunoSEQ multiplex PCR reads with MiXCR, giving one entry per CDR3 protein. The data hold 150,000 or so distinct CDR3 sequences, with around 94% observed a single time.

This rearrangement joins TRBV12-3 or TRBV12-4 to TRBJ1-5; D is unclear. The sequencing sample was made of CD4+ T cells from PBMCs. The sequence was obtained from a human donor in good health. The CDR3 sequence is CASRQSAGPQHF. The CDR3 DNA follows: TGTGCCAGCAGACAATCGGCGGGGCCCCAGCATTTT.